This TCR beta chain comes out of a study of a mutant IDH1 vaccine in newly diagnosed glioma. Study summary: Onset of vaccination occurred 4-6 weeks following radiotherapy alone, or with temozolomide cycles.

The time point: week 35, safety follow-up. Every vaccine dose comprised 300 ug of mutant IDH1 20-mer peptide plus topical imiquimod. Remarks on this clone: Its antigen remains unknown.

CDR3 length: 14 residues. Germline V gene lookup returns CDR1 WSHSY and CDR2 SAAADI. Between the trimmed V and J ends, which lost 4 bases and 1 base, there was a span of 7 bases. Profiled with immunoSEQ multiplex PCR; TCRdb holds only in-frame clones, not every one. The table records tens of thousands of clones, approximately 92% of them present only once. This sample comprised PBMCs, obtained from a glioma patient whose treatment included an IDH1 peptide vaccine. The clonotype was recovered from a man between 45 and 60 years old with glioma. V and J are TRBV10-2 and TRBJ2-2, with unresolved D. The CDR3 sequence: CASSAWRNTGELFF. In DNA form, the CDR3 reads TGCGCCAGCAGTGCTTGGCGGAACACCGGGGAGCTGTTTTTT.